This entry lists 8 T cell receptor beta chains sequenced from one sample in a study of TIL therapy for anti-PD-1-resistant metastatic lung cancer. Time point reported: pre-treatment sample, taken before nivolumab and TIL therapy. The libraries were made with immunoSEQ v3. The assay was immunoSEQ multiplex PCR, and TCRdb's table has in-frame clones only and misses some. Of some 57,000 clones listed, more than 75% are singletons. The sequencing here drew on blood, taken at baseline. These receptors came from a person between 30 and 80 years old with non-small cell lung cancer.

This clone has a single count. Written as DNA, the CDR3 is TGCGCCAGCAGTCGGGGCGAGAGAAACACCATATATTTT. Protein product: CASSRGERNTIYF. The chain has TRBV5-1 and TRBJ1-3, with a tentative D call TRBD1 (5 bases). This CDR3 has 13 residues. Germline CDR1 SGHRS, CDR2 YFSETQ. Trimming left V 5 bases short and J 5 bases short, with 11 bases between.

V and J are TRBV6-5 and TRBJ2-7; 7 positions agree with TRBD1. The CDR3 runs to 14 residues. V shed 6 bases and J 0 bases; nucleotides not matched to a gene: 5. CDR1 is MNHEY, CDR2 SVGAGI, per germline. This CDR3 is CASSPDRTSYEQYF. DNA for the CDR3: TGTGCCAGCAGCCCGGACAGGACCTCCTACGAGCAGTACTTC.

The V gene is TRBV11-2, the J gene TRBJ1-1; the D is unclear. CDR1 SGHAT and CDR2 FQNNGV come from the germline V gene. V was pared by 1 base and J by 10 bases, with 16 bases between. The CDR3 consists of 14 residues. The DNA of the CDR3 is TGTGCCAGCAGCTTAGGAGGGTTTGGATATGGAGCTTTCTTT. Its translation is CASSLGGFGYGAFF.

The chain joins TRBV7-6 to TRBJ1-2; D is perhaps TRBD1 (5 bases). Deletions cut 2 bases from V and 6 bases from J, with 13 bases between. CDR1 and CDR2 (germline): SGHVS, FNYEAQ. The CDR3 runs to 14 residues. Here the CDR3 reads CASSLYTGTDGYTF. Here the CDR3 DNA reads TGTGCCAGCAGCTTATATACTGGGACGGATGGCTACACCTTC.

This chain uses TRBV5-5 with TRBJ2-5; TRBD2 aligns across 11 bases. After removal of 4 bases from V and 5 bases from J, the junction contained 7 bases not matched to a gene. CDR3 length: 15 amino acids. Germline loops: CDR1 SGHKS, CDR2 YYEKEE (reference sequence). The CDR3 DNA follows: TGTGCCAGCAGCCTAGCGGGAGGCTCGGGGGAGACCCAGTACTTC. It encodes CASSLAGGSGETQYF.

The chain links TRBV3-1 (or the pseudogene TRBV3-2) to TRBJ1-2, with D perhaps matching TRBD1 (5 bases). The germline V gene encodes CDR1 LGHDT and CDR2 YNNKEL (reference sequence). CDR3 length: 16 amino acids. V was pared by 0 bases and J by 0 bases, with 11 bases between. The CDR3 region is CASSQEWGTSNYGYTF. The CDR3 region has the DNA TGTGCCAGCAGCCAAGAATGGGGGACCTCTAACTATGGCTACACCTTC.

The rearrangement joins TRBV19 to TRBJ1-2, with no clear D. V was cut by 6 bases and J by 8 bases, with 13 bases left in between. The germline V gene has CDR1 LNHDA and CDR2 SQIVND (reference sequence). The CDR3 spans 12 residues. CDR3 loop: CASRDRSWGYTF. Here the CDR3 DNA reads TGTGCCAGTAGGGACCGTTCATGGGGCTACACCTTC.

The rearrangement joins TRBV11-2 to TRBJ2-1; D is unresolved. V lost 5 bases, J lost 9 bases, and 14 bases lay in between. Germline V CDR1 and CDR2: SGHAT, FQNNGV. CDR3 length: 13 amino acids. The CDR3 DNA reads TGTGCCAGCAGCGCCCGCGCGGTACGTGAGCAGTTCTTC. Translated, it gives CASSARAVREQFF.